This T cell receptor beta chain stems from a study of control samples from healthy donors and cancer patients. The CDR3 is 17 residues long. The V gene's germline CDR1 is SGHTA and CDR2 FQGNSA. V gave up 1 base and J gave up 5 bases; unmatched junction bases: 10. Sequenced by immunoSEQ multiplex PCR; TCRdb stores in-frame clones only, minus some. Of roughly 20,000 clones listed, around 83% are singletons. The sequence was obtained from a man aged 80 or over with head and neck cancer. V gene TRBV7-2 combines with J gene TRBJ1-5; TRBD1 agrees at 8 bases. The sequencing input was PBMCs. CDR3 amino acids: CASSLGFWTGRDQPQHF. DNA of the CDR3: TGTGCCAGCAGCTTAGGCTTTTGGACAGGGCGTGATCAGCCCCAGCATTTT.